This passage covers 31 T cell receptor beta chains from one sample sequenced in a study of shared clonotypes between healthy human individuals. The method was immunoSEQ multiplex PCR; TCRdb's version includes in-frame clones alone and lacks a portion of them. The sample shows 1.5 million to 1.9 million clones, 95% to 99% of them seen only once. Sequencing used naive CD4+ T cells sorted from blood. Subset specified: CD45RA+ positively selected. These receptors were obtained from a man aged 25 to 40 in good health.

The rearrangement uses TRBV6-5 and TRBJ2-5; perhaps TRBD1 as D (6 bases). CDR3 length: 15 amino acids. The ends were cut back, 6 bases at V and 0 bases at J, with 14 bases in the middle. Germline CDR1 MNHEY, CDR2 SVGAGI. The CDR3 DNA reads TGTGCCAGCAGCCGGGACATATACTACCAAGAGACCCAGTACTTC. Amino acids: CASSRDIYYQETQYF.

This clone was seen a single time. This rearrangement joins TRBV4-2 to TRBJ2-3; TRBD1 might be the D (6 bases). CDR1 and CDR2 from the germline V gene are LGHNA and YNFKEQ. The V and J ends lost 0 bases and 0 bases respectively, with 16 bases between them. The CDR3 consists of 18 residues. The CDR3, as DNA: TGTGCCAGCAGCCAAGAGGCCAGGGGATATTCTAGCACAGATACGCAGTATTTT. This encodes CASSQEARGYSSTDTQYF.

The chain has TRBV6-4 and TRBJ2-7, with 7 positions matching TRBD1. Germline CDR1 reads MRHNA; CDR2 reads SNTAGT. The V and J ends lost 1 base and 4 bases, in that order; junction bases with no gene match: 7. This CDR3 comprises 15 residues. CDR3 DNA sequence: TGTGCCAGCAGTGACTTACACAGGGGAATATACGAGCAGTACTTC. Translating it yields CASSDLHRGIYEQYF.

The CDR3 protein is CASTSTGVNTEAFF. The CDR3 DNA reads as TGTGCCAGCACCTCGACAGGGGTGAACACTGAAGCTTTCTTT. The chain carries TRBV6-5 and TRBJ1-1; 8 nucleotides align to TRBD1. The CDR3 is 14 residues long. V lost 7 bases, J lost 0 bases, and 4 bases stayed unmatched. CDR1 is MNHEY and CDR2 is SVGAGI in the germline V gene.

The genes are TRBV12-2 and TRBJ2-3; no DNA check was done on the table's D call, TRBD2. TRBV12-2 is termed a pseudogene. This CDR3 is built from 15 residues. The CDR3 region is CASRLAGGGTDTQYF. The CDR3 DNA follows: TGTGCAAGTCGCTTAGCGGGAGGGGGTACAGATACGCAGTATTTT.

V and J are TRBV19 and TRBJ2-1, with 8 bases lining up with TRBD1. The CDR3 has 15 amino acids. The V gene's germline CDR1 is LNHDA and CDR2 SQIVND (reference sequence). V lost 5 bases to trimming and J lost 3 bases; unmatched junction nucleotides: 6. CDR3 nucleotides: TGTGCCAGTAGTCCCCGCGGGACAGGCTACAATGAGCAGTTCTTC. Protein: CASSPRGTGYNEQFF. The full variable domain, completed using reference TRBV19 and TRBJ2-1, is DGGITQSPKYLFRKEGQNVTLSCEQNLNHDAMYWYRQDPGQGLRLIYYSQIVNDFQKGDIAEGYSVSREKKESFPLTVTSAQKNPTAFYLCASSPRGTGYNEQFFGPGTRLTVL.

J is TRBJ2-3 and V is TRBV5-1, with D unclear. Trimming took 0 bases from V and 0 from J, leaving 14 bases between them. The CDR3 runs to 17 residues. Germline CDR1 is SGHRS and CDR2 is YFSETQ. The CDR3 loop is CASSLGYTWESTDTQYF. DNA of the CDR3: TGCGCCAGCAGCTTGGGCTACACGTGGGAAAGCACAGATACGCAGTATTTT.

On this clone itself: This specimen includes other DNA sequences encoding the same CDR3. V gene TRBV27 combines with J gene TRBJ1-5; D is ambiguous. V was clipped by 4 bases and J by 2 bases, with 6 bases between them. CDR3 size: 13 residues. Per germline, CDR1 MNHEY and CDR2 SMNVEV (reference sequence). CDR3 nucleotide sequence: TGTGCCAGCAGTTCGATGGGCAATCAGCCCCAGCATTTT. The encoded protein is CASSSMGNQPQHF.

J is TRBJ1-1 and V is TRBV7-3, with D possibly matching TRBD1 (5 bases). With 2 bases removed from V and 1 base from J, the gap between germline ends came to 8 bases. The CDR3 covers 14 residues. Germline assignment: CDR1 SGHTA and CDR2 FQGTGA. CDR3 residues: CASSLLGENTEAFF. The CDR3 DNA follows: TGTGCCAGCAGCTTATTGGGGGAGAACACTGAAGCTTTCTTT. The full variable domain, rest sourced from reference TRBV7-3 and TRBJ1-1, is GAGVSQTPSNKVTEKGKYVELRCDPISGHTALYWYRQSLGQGPEFLIYFQGTGAADDSGLPNDRFFAVRPEGSVSTLKIQRTERGDSAVYLCASSLLGENTEAFFGQGTRLTVV.

V and J are TRBV5-6 and TRBJ2-7, with a weak D call TRBD2 (7 bases). From germline, CDR1 is SGHDT and CDR2 YYEEEE. The length of the CDR3 is 14 residues. With 2 bases removed from V and 2 bases from J, the gap between germline ends came to 11 bases. The CDR3: CASSLGGVAYEQYF. In DNA form, the CDR3 reads TGTGCCAGCAGCTTAGGGGGGGTGGCCTACGAGCAGTACTTC.

The CDR3 nucleotides read TGTGCCAGTCGGACGGGTCAAGTCTCCTACGAGCAGTACTTC. This gives the protein CASRTGQVSYEQYF. The chain has TRBV2 and TRBJ2-7, with D uncertain. CDR1 is SNHLY, CDR2 FYNNEI, per germline. The ends were cut back, 9 bases at V and 0 bases at J, with 15 bases in the middle. The CDR3 covers 14 residues.

The J gene is TRBJ2-1, the V gene TRBV9; TRBD2 matches at 7 bases. The CDR3 length is 15 residues. The V segment lost 6 bases and the J segment 7 bases; nucleotides outside the gene matches: 13. The germline CDR1 and CDR2 sequences are SGDLS and YYNGEE. The CDR3 DNA sequence: TGTGCCAGCACCCTGGGGGGGAGCTTCACTAATGAGCAGTTCTTC. It codes for CASTLGGSFTNEQFF.

The rearrangement uses TRBV7-9 and TRBJ2-5; 8 bases fit TRBD1. Germline assignment: CDR1 SEHNR and CDR2 FQNEAQ (reference sequence). Trimming cost V 5 bases and J 4 bases; bases outside gene matches: 6. CDR3 length: 14 residues. CDR3 sequence: CASSTTGGTETQYF. In nucleotides, the CDR3 is TGTGCCAGCAGCACAACAGGGGGAACAGAGACCCAGTACTTC.

This chain joins TRBV11-2 and TRBJ2-2; D may correspond to TRBD1 or TRBD2 (6 bases each). CDR3 length: 16 amino acids. The germline gives CDR1 SGHAT, CDR2 FQNNGV. Trimming took 5 bases from V and 1 from J, leaving 14 bases between them. The CDR3, as DNA: TGTGCCAGCAGCAGCCCGAAGGGGGGGAACACCGGGGAGCTGTTTTTT. Its protein is CASSSPKGGNTGELFF.

The chain has TRBV5-1 and TRBJ2-2; D possibly corresponds to TRBD1 (6 bases). The CDR3 loop spans 15 amino acids. Germline V lookup: CDR1 SGHRS, CDR2 YFSETQ. V was shortened by 4 bases and J by 1 base, with 11 bases between the two germline ends. The CDR3, as DNA: TGCGCCAGCAGCCCCGGGACACGGAACACCGGGGAGCTGTTTTTT. Its protein is CASSPGTRNTGELFF.

The rearrangement joins TRBV6-1 to TRBJ1-5, with TRBD1 matching 9 bases. From germline, CDR1 is MNHNS and CDR2 SASEGT. With V trimmed by 2 bases and J by 7 bases, 6 bases remained unmatched. This CDR3 region has 15 residues. This CDR3 is CASSEPGTGSQPQHF. In DNA form, the CDR3 reads TGTGCCAGCAGTGAACCCGGGACAGGGTCCCAGCCCCAGCATTTT.

This chain uses TRBV7-9 with TRBJ1-2, with 10 nucleotides matching TRBD1. This CDR3 spans 14 amino acids. The V gene end was trimmed by 1 base and the J gene end by 7 bases; junction bases not matched to a gene: 3. Germline loops: CDR1 SEHNR, CDR2 FQNEAQ (reference sequence). The CDR3 loop is CASSLGQGAAGYTF. Written as DNA, the CDR3 is TGTGCCAGCAGCTTAGGACAGGGGGCCGCTGGCTACACCTTC.

The chain combines TRBV6-1 with TRBJ2-1; TRBD2 aligns across 7 bases. This CDR3 region has 16 residues. From germline, CDR1 is MNHNS and CDR2 SASEGT. V gave up 2 bases and J gave up 0 bases; unmatched junction bases: 4. This CDR3 reads CASSERLASSYNEQFF. CDR3 coding DNA: TGTGCCAGCAGTGAACGACTAGCTAGCTCCTACAATGAGCAGTTCTTC.

The CDR3 region has the DNA TGTGCCAGCAGCCCCAGGGACAGGGGGCTGAACACTGAAGCTTTCTTT. This codes for CASSPRDRGLNTEAFF. The rearrangement links TRBV7-8 to TRBJ1-1, with TRBD1 matching over 12 bases. Per germline, CDR1 SGHVS and CDR2 FQNEAQ. The CDR3 spans 16 residues. J was trimmed by 0 bases and V by 5 bases; bases with no gene match: 4.

The CDR3 region is CASSQPPGFEQFF. CDR3 coding DNA: TGCGCCAGCAGCCAACCTCCAGGGTTTGAGCAGTTCTTC. The V gene is TRBV4-1, the J gene TRBJ2-1; possibly TRBD1 for D (5 bases). CDR1 MGHRA and CDR2 YSYEKL come from the germline V gene. The CDR3 contains 13 residues. The V and J ends lost 2 bases and 9 bases respectively, with 11 bases between them.

This chain's CDR3 is CASSYRTGASGNTIYF. CDR3 coding DNA: TGTGCCAGCAGTTACCGTACAGGGGCTTCTGGAAACACCATATATTTT. This chain joins TRBV6-5 and TRBJ1-3; 7 nucleotides align to TRBD1. The CDR3 totals 16 residues. The V segment lost 2 bases and the J segment 1 base; nucleotides outside the gene matches: 5. Per the germline V gene, CDR1 is MNHEY and CDR2 is SVGAGI.

The V gene is TRBV28, the J gene TRBJ1-1, with D tentatively TRBD1 (6 bases). This CDR3 spans 15 amino acids. Per the germline V gene, CDR1 is MDHEN and CDR2 is SYDVKM. V lost 1 base and J 4 bases, leaving 13 bases between the germline ends. CDR3: CASSLLTGYFTEAFF. For the CDR3, the DNA is TGTGCCAGCAGTTTATTAACAGGGTATTTCACTGAAGCTTTCTTT.

This chain joins TRBV6-6 and TRBJ1-3, with 8 bases fitting TRBD1. Looked up from germline, CDR1 is MNHNY and CDR2 is SVGAGI (reference sequence). Trimming removed 2 bases from V and 2 bases from J; junction bases left unmatched: 2. This CDR3 is built from 15 residues. The CDR3 here is CASSYAQGAGNTIYF. The CDR3, as DNA: TGTGCCAGCAGTTACGCACAGGGGGCTGGAAACACCATATATTTT.

The sample holds one count of this clone. This chain uses TRBV11-2 with TRBJ2-3; the D gene is possibly TRBD2 (6 bases). Germline loops: CDR1 SGHAT, CDR2 FQNNGV. The CDR3 extends over 13 amino acids. V lost 3 bases and J lost 4, with 8 bases in between. CDR3 sequence: CASSFSGADTQYF. In DNA, the CDR3 is TGTGCCAGCAGCTTTAGCGGAGCAGATACGCAGTATTTT.

The gene calls are TRBV4-2 and TRBJ2-1; the match to TRBD2 covers 13 bases. Trimming removed 8 bases from V and 5 bases from J; junction bases left unmatched: 3. Germline V gene data show CDR1 as LGHNA and CDR2 as YNFKEQ. CDR3 size: 14 residues. The CDR3 loop reads CASSLAGGNNEQFF. CDR3 nucleotides: TGTGCCAGCTCACTAGCGGGAGGGAACAATGAGCAGTTCTTC.

The chain uses TRBV7-8 and TRBJ2-1, with D perhaps TRBD2 (5 bases). Trimming shortened V by 2 bases and J by 0 bases, and 17 bases separated the two germline ends. The germline V gene encodes CDR1 SGHVS and CDR2 FQNEAQ. The CDR3 totals 18 residues. CDR3 sequence (DNA): TGTGCCAGCAGCTTAATACGTTGGGGAGACACCTCCTACAATGAGCAGTTCTTC. Its translation: CASSLIRWGDTSYNEQFF.

The chain couples TRBV10-3 to TRBJ2-7, with D possibly matching TRBD2 (6 bases). This CDR3 region has 13 residues. The germline gives CDR1 ENHRY, CDR2 SYGVKD. Deletions cut 6 bases from V and 6 bases from J, with 15 bases between. As DNA, the CDR3 is TGTGCCATCAGCCCCGGAGGGCCGGGCGAGCAGTACTTC. Translated, it gives CAISPGGPGEQYF.

The gene calls are TRBV2 and TRBJ1-5, with 7 bases that match TRBD1. This CDR3 is 14 amino acids long. Germline V gene data show CDR1 as SNHLY and CDR2 as FYNNEI. Trimming cost V 6 bases and J 5 bases; bases outside gene matches: 7. The CDR3 nucleotides are TGTGCCAGCAGCCTGACAGGGACCGATCAGCCCCAGCATTTT. The encoded protein is CASSLTGTDQPQHF.

The rearrangement joins TRBV19 to TRBJ1-5, with D perhaps TRBD1 (6 bases). CDR3 length: 14 residues. V lost 6 bases, J lost 1 base, and 10 bases lay in between. Germline-derived CDR1 and CDR2 are LNHDA and SQIVND (reference sequence). The CDR3 region has the DNA TGTGCCAGTAGGGGGGGCTTGAGCAATCAGCCCCAGCATTTT. Amino acids: CASRGGLSNQPQHF.

The gene calls are TRBV4-3 and TRBJ1-4; 7 bases are shared with TRBD1. The CDR3 consists of 16 residues. J lost 8 bases, V lost 0 bases, and 9 bases had no gene match. Germline CDR1 and CDR2: LGHNA and YSLEER. The CDR3 bases are TGCGCCAGCAGCCAAGAGGCAAACAGGGGTGACGAAAAACTGTTTTTT. The encoded protein is CASSQEANRGDEKLFF.

This clone has only one observation. The rearrangement uses TRBV19 and TRBJ2-7; 10 bases match TRBD2. This CDR3 region has 14 residues. Trimming took 7 bases from V and 2 from J; bases not matched to a gene: 5. The germline V gene has CDR1 LNHDA and CDR2 SQIVND (reference sequence). Here the CDR3 DNA reads TGTGCCAGTAAAAGGACTAGCGGCGCCTACGAGCAGTACTTC. Translating it yields CASKRTSGAYEQYF. The whole variable domain, remainder taken from reference TRBV19 and TRBJ2-7, is DGGITQSPKYLFRKEGQNVTLSCEQNLNHDAMYWYRQDPGQGLRLIYYSQIVNDFQKGDIAEGYSVSREKKESFPLTVTSAQKNPTAFYLCASKRTSGAYEQYFGPGTRLTVT.